These 10 T cell receptor beta chains were all obtained from the same sample, sequenced in a study of control samples from healthy donors and cancer patients. Clones were read by immunoSEQ multiplex PCR, and TCRdb kept only the in-frame ones, dropping some. The data show 130,000 or so clones, 85% to 90% seen once. Material for sequencing was PBMCs. All receptors come from a man aged 50-60 years with head and neck cancer.

The chain recombines TRBV6-5 with TRBJ1-4; D is unresolved. The germline CDR1 and CDR2 sequences are MNHEY and SVGAGI. This CDR3 contains 14 residues. V was trimmed by 5 bases and J by 4 bases, leaving 11 bases between them. The CDR3 is CASSPSSGNEKLFF. The CDR3, as DNA: TGTGCCAGCAGTCCTTCCAGTGGTAATGAAAAACTGTTTTTT.

This rearrangement joins TRBV6-5 to TRBJ2-7, with D possibly being TRBD2 (6 bases). The CDR3 length is 14 residues. Germline lookup yields CDR1 MNHEY and CDR2 SVGAGI. The V gene lost 2 bases and the J gene lost 3 bases, with 11 bases spanning the gap. In nucleotides, the CDR3 is TGTGCCAGCAGTTACGGGCAGGGAGGCTACGAGCAGTACTTC. It codes for CASSYGQGGYEQYF.

The V and J genes are TRBV3-1 (or the pseudogene TRBV3-2) and TRBJ2-7; D may be TRBD2 (6 bases). This CDR3 is 13 amino acids long. The ends were cut back, 6 bases at V and 3 bases at J, with 12 bases in the middle. Germline V gene sequence: CDR1 LGHDT, CDR2 YNNKEL (reference sequence). CDR3 sequence (DNA): TGTGCCAGCAGTCTCGGGAGAAACTACGAGCAGTACTTC. It is translated as CASSLGRNYEQYF.

This chain joins TRBV6-5 and TRBJ1-3; 7 nucleotides align to TRBD1. Germline V lookup: CDR1 MNHEY, CDR2 SVGAGI. Trimming removed 5 bases from V and 3 bases from J; junction bases left unmatched: 7. The CDR3 is 15 amino acids. CDR3 sequence (DNA): TGTGCCAGCAGTCCCGACAGGGTCTTTGGAAACACCATATATTTT. Protein: CASSPDRVFGNTIYF.

V gene TRBV6-5 combines with J gene TRBJ2-3; D unclear. Germline V gives CDR1 MNHEY, CDR2 SVGAGI. The CDR3 is 12 residues long. V shed 8 bases and J shed 2 bases, with 8 bases lying between them. CDR3 loop: CASDQYTDTQYF. The CDR3 region has the DNA TGTGCCAGCGATCAGTACACAGATACGCAGTATTTT.

The chain couples TRBV5-4 to TRBJ1-1; D may be TRBD1 (6 bases). Per germline, CDR1 SGHNT and CDR2 YYREEE (reference sequence). V lost 4 bases to trimming and J lost 0 bases, with 10 bases between them. This CDR3 contains 14 residues. CDR3 region: CASSVQGLNTEAFF. The CDR3 DNA reads TGTGCCAGCAGCGTACAGGGTTTGAACACTGAAGCTTTCTTT.

V is TRBV6-6 and J is TRBJ1-2, with a possible D match to TRBD1 (6 bases). The CDR3 is 14 amino acids. Germline lookup yields CDR1 MNHNY and CDR2 SVGAGI (reference sequence). The V end lost 5 bases, the J end lost 2 bases, and 12 bases lay between the germline ends. CDR3 residues: CASSLYRENYGYTF. For the CDR3, the DNA is TGTGCCAGCAGTCTGTACAGGGAAAACTATGGCTACACCTTC.

The V and J genes are TRBV19 and TRBJ2-2; the D gene is possibly TRBD2 (6 bases). Germline assignment: CDR1 LNHDA and CDR2 SQIVND (reference sequence). CDR3 length equals 14 residues. Trimming pared 5 bases from V and 4 bases from J, leaving 11 bases between. The CDR3 protein is CASSGDLVTGELFF. CDR3 nucleotide sequence: TGTGCCAGTAGTGGGGACTTAGTCACCGGGGAGCTGTTTTTT.

The chain recombines TRBV2 with TRBJ2-2, with D tentatively TRBD1 (6 bases). Trimming removed 8 bases at V and 1 base at J, with 14 bases between. In germline, CDR1 is SNHLY, CDR2 FYNNEI. CDR3 length equals 15 residues. In DNA form, the CDR3 reads TGTGCCAGCGGAAAAATGACAGGGAACACCGGGGAGCTGTTTTTT. As protein: CASGKMTGNTGELFF.

This chain uses TRBV3-1 (or the pseudogene TRBV3-2) with TRBJ2-7; a weak D match, TRBD1 (5 bases). CDR1 LGHDT and CDR2 YNNKEL come from the germline V gene (reference sequence). This CDR3 region has 13 residues. The V end was cut by 5 bases, the J end by 4 bases, with 12 bases between. CDR3 sequence: CASSLRGRYEQYF. DNA of the CDR3: TGTGCCAGCAGCTTAAGGGGCCGTTACGAGCAGTACTTC.